The clone carrying this TCR beta chain was observed a handful of times. This sample was included in a study of yellow fever vaccine responses in identical twins. TCRdb used MiXCR to reprocess the RT-PCR reads, holding one entry per CDR3 protein. There are around 5,800 distinct CDR3 sequences in the sample; about 69% occur only once, and roughly 4% lies in the top ten. The sequenced sample was T cells from blood (PBMCs), unsorted or a sorted subset (not recorded which), obtained before or after yellow fever vaccination (not recorded which). The receptor comes from a woman between 18 and 30 years old who received the yellow fever vaccine.

This CDR3 reads CASSQDGQGDNEQFF. The CDR3 nucleotides are TGCGCCAGCAGCCAAGATGGACAGGGAGACAATGAGCAGTTCTTC. The V call is TRBV4-3, the J call TRBJ2-1; 8 bases are a match to TRBD1. Germline loops: CDR1 LGHNA, CDR2 YSLEER. The CDR3 extends over 15 amino acids. The junction had 3 bases not matched to a gene; V was cut back by 0 bases and J by 5 bases.